The clone carrying this TCR beta chain was recorded at least ten times. Trimming shortened V by 1 base and J by 0 bases, and 14 bases separated the two germline ends. The germline V gene encodes CDR1 SGHAT and CDR2 FQNNGV. The CDR3 totals 17 residues. Bulk TCR libraries used previously described methods and listed TCR primers. TCRdb called the PCR reads again in MiXCR, with one record for every CDR3 protein. The sample lists about 640,000 distinct CDR3 sequences, 15% to 20% occurring once. This sample stems from a study of molecular identifiers for immune sequencing clone quantification. Source material: naive CD8+ T cells from blood, with Jurkat cell RNA spiked in. Subset indicated: FACS-sorted CD8+CD4-CCR7+CD45RA+ naive T cells. This receptor was obtained from a human donor in good health. Some libraries in this study had Jurkat cell RNA spiked in. The V gene is TRBV11-2, the J gene TRBJ2-3; D is possibly TRBD1 or TRBD2 (5 bases each). The CDR3 protein is CASSLGSGTKSTDTQYF. The CDR3 nucleotides are TGTGCCAGCAGCTTAGGGTCGGGGACGAAAAGCACAGATACGCAGTATTTT. Supplemented by reference TRBV11-2 and TRBJ2-3, the full variable domain reads EAGVAQSPRYKIIEKRQSVAFWCNPISGHATLYWYQQILGQGPKLLIQFQNNGVVDDSQLPKDRFSAERLKGVDSTLKIQPAKLEDSAVYLCASSLGSGTKSTDTQYFGPGTRLTVL.